The rows below give T cell receptor beta chains drawn from one sample of a study of blood T cell repertoires in COVID-19. Clones were sequenced by immunoSEQ multiplex PCR, and TCRdb holds only the in-frame ones, with some missing. Among fewer than 300,000 clones listed, 70% to 80% were seen once. The specimen sequenced was peripheral blood. Receptor source: a woman older than 75 with acute or convalescent COVID-19. CDR3s include the opening cysteine and the closing phenylalanine or tryptophan. The listing skips clone size in some rows; elsewhere it reads once, few, many or a size class.

CDR3aa: CASSLRTGDSGELFF
abundance: .
v_gene: TRBV5-1

CDR3aa: CASSLTSGTYEQYF
abundance: .
v_gene: TRBV5-1

CDR3aa: CASSVEGLAGGETQYF
abundance: .
v_gene: TRBV9

CDR3aa: CASSIQGADQPQHF
abundance: .
v_gene: TRBV19

CDR3aa: CASSQFSSGRVADTQYF
abundance: .
v_gene: TRBV18

CDR3aa: CASSLPSADEQFF
abundance: .
v_gene: TRBV5-4

CDR3aa: CASSTGQGLSYEQYF
abundance: .
v_gene: TRBV21-1

CDR3aa: CASSLSTSANEQFF
abundance: .
v_gene: TRBV5-1

CDR3aa: CAISEGGQPNYGYTF
abundance: .
v_gene: TRBV10-3

CDR3aa: CASSLSEWSTDTQYF
abundance: .
v_gene: TRBV5-1

CDR3aa: CARSLENGTRNTDTQYF
abundance: .
v_gene: TRBV5-3

CDR3aa: CASSPEGGAHGYGYTF
abundance: .
v_gene: TRBV7-8

CDR3aa: CASSEAKQSTEAFF
abundance: .
v_gene: TRBV6-1

CDR3aa: CSVELNYGYTF
abundance: many
v_gene: TRBV29-1

CDR3aa: CASSRITTGHQPQHF
abundance: few
v_gene: TRBV6-6

CDR3aa: CASSHPSVYNEQFF
abundance: .
v_gene: TRBV14

CDR3aa: CASSGSGSRQETQYF
abundance: .
v_gene: TRBV2

CDR3aa: CASSPFGQGRTYEQYF
abundance: .
v_gene: TRBV18

CDR3aa: CASSLKDRKVWQYF
abundance: few
v_gene: TRBV7-6

CDR3aa: CASSEGPRGVETQYF
abundance: once
v_gene: TRBV2

CDR3aa: CASSLIGGNQPQHF
abundance: few
v_gene: TRBV7-8

CDR3aa: CVRSLVTGWNEKLFF
abundance: .
v_gene: TRBV7-5

CDR3aa: CASSYRTGSDTQYF
abundance: few
v_gene: TRBV6-5

CDR3aa: CASSLEETNYGYTF
abundance: .
v_gene: TRBV6-5

CDR3aa: CASILRGDSTDTQYF
abundance: .
v_gene: TRBV5-1

CDR3aa: CASSPGGGDGYTF
abundance: .
v_gene: TRBV18

CDR3aa: CASSEREGSYNEQFF
abundance: .
v_gene: TRBV5-1

CDR3aa: CAWSVHAGTGGSPLHF
abundance: .
v_gene: TRBV30

CDR3aa: CTSSLLAATSYNEQFF
abundance: .
v_gene: TRBV1

CDR3aa: CAIRRQINQPQHF
abundance: once
v_gene: TRBV10-3

CDR3aa: CASSSDYTNEQFF
abundance: .
v_gene: TRBV12-3/TRBV12-4

CDR3aa: CASSQDLSSGNTIYF
abundance: few
v_gene: TRBV3-1/TRBV3-2

CDR3aa: CASRLSGGAYEQYF
abundance: .
v_gene: TRBV3-1/TRBV3-2

CDR3aa: CASSIVAGRGGELFF
abundance: .
v_gene: TRBV5-1

CDR3aa: CASSEPLGGARVAYNEQFF
abundance: .
v_gene: TRBV2

CDR3aa: CASGFPGTSLNTGELFF
abundance: .
v_gene: TRBV12-5

CDR3aa: CASSPTGYEQYF
abundance: .
v_gene: TRBV7-9

CDR3aa: CASSYSSWRSNTEAFF
abundance: .
v_gene: TRBV6-2/TRBV6-3

CDR3aa: CASSQGGTTEAFF
abundance: .
v_gene: TRBV14

CDR3aa: CASSQTAGNTIYF
abundance: .
v_gene: TRBV3-1/TRBV3-2

CDR3aa: CASSRAGTGSWYNQPQHF
abundance: .
v_gene: TRBV19

CDR3aa: CASSEAARFHIQYF
abundance: .
v_gene: TRBV6-1

CDR3aa: CASRADSGANVLTF
abundance: .
v_gene: TRBV6-5

CDR3aa: CASGLLLGREQYF
abundance: .
v_gene: TRBV12-5

CDR3aa: CASSASGGPYNEQFF
abundance: once
v_gene: TRBV5-1

CDR3aa: CASSQRSGRAGELFF
abundance: .
v_gene: TRBV3-1/TRBV3-2

CDR3aa: CASSHQTGNTEAFF
abundance: .
v_gene: TRBV3-1/TRBV3-2

CDR3aa: CASSQGGGGGTGELFF
abundance: .
v_gene: TRBV3-1/TRBV3-2

CDR3aa: CASTVQTGPYGYTF
abundance: .
v_gene: TRBV19

CDR3aa: CAISEWGGAAYEQYF
abundance: once
v_gene: TRBV10-3

CDR3aa: CASSTSGLAGIQETQYF
abundance: .
v_gene: TRBV9